This T cell receptor (beta chain) was recorded in a study of T cells expressing NK-cell markers. Each CDR3 protein gets one entry in TCRdb, which reprocessed the 5' RACE reads and gives no DNA. Its table records 350,000 to 400,000 distinct CDR3 sequences. Germline CDR1 is MGHRA and CDR2 is YSYEKL. CDR3 size: 13 residues. This chain links TRBV4-1 with TRBJ2-6. The specimen was blood T cells: a sorted CD56 or NKG2C T cell subset, CD4+ or CD8+ T cells, or bulk PBMC T cells (not recorded which). The clonotype originates from a woman aged 45-60 years in good health. CDR3 loop: CASSQGGANVLTF.